The 27 T cell receptor beta chains reported below all come from one sample, sequenced in a study of blood T cell repertoires in COVID-19. Data came from immunoSEQ multiplex PCR; TCRdb stores just in-frame clones and leaves some out. The profile shows roughly 250,000 clones, more than 75% of them singletons. Sequencing was performed on peripheral blood. These receptors were obtained from a woman between 55 and 75 years old with active or convalescent COVID-19.

The chain couples TRBV7-2 to TRBJ1-1; D might be TRBD1 (6 bases). This CDR3 is 15 amino acids long. V was trimmed by 5 bases and J by 0 bases, leaving 13 bases between them. Per the germline V gene, CDR1 is SGHTA and CDR2 is FQGNSA. Here the CDR3 DNA reads TGTGCCAGCAGCCCCCGGACAGCCATGAACACTGAAGCTTTCTTT. This codes for CASSPRTAMNTEAFF.

The rearrangement uses TRBV6-2 or TRBV6-3 and TRBJ2-3; D is unclear. Trimming stripped 5 bases from V and 1 base from J, with 13 bases between. Germline V CDR1 and CDR2: MNHEY, SVGEGT. The CDR3 runs to 15 residues. CDR3 amino acids: CASSPLGEGTDTQYF. CDR3 in DNA: TGTGCCAGCAGTCCCCTCGGAGAAGGCACAGATACGCAGTATTTT.

The rearrangement uses TRBV11-2 and TRBJ1-6; D call uncertain. Trimming stripped 5 bases from V and 12 bases from J, with 14 bases between. CDR3 length: 13 residues. Germline-derived CDR1 and CDR2 are SGHAT and FQNNGV. CDR3 sequence reads: CASSPIADLPLHF. The CDR3 DNA is TGTGCCAGCAGCCCCATTGCAGATTTACCCCTCCACTTT.

This clone is a singleton in its sample. The V call is TRBV2, the J call TRBJ2-1; perhaps TRBD2 as D (7 bases). Germline V CDR1 and CDR2: SNHLY, FYNNEI. The V gene lost 7 bases and the J gene lost 4 bases, with 17 bases spanning the gap. The CDR3 consists of 15 residues. The CDR3 DNA reads TGTGCCAGCACCTTTGGGGGGGGGCGATACAATGAGCAGTTCTTC. Its translation: CASTFGGGRYNEQFF.

The chain has TRBV6-2 or TRBV6-3 and TRBJ2-2, with 9 bases identical to TRBD2. J gave up 2 bases and V 6 bases, and 10 bases lay outside the gene matches. CDR1 and CDR2 from the germline V gene are MNHEY and SVGEGT. The CDR3 has 17 amino acids. CDR3 protein: CASSTLRLAANTGELFF. In DNA, the CDR3 is TGTGCCAGCAGCACCCTCCGACTAGCGGCAAACACCGGGGAGCTGTTTTTT.

The chain is built from TRBV7-2 and TRBJ2-3; D is perhaps TRBD1 (5 bases). Germline-derived CDR1 and CDR2 are SGHTA and FQGNSA. The CDR3 covers 15 residues. V gave up 1 base and J gave up 5 bases, with 13 bases separating them. The CDR3 DNA reads TGTGCCAGCAGCTTAGAGGGGTACGTTGGAGATACGCAGTATTTT. Amino acids: CASSLEGYVGDTQYF.

The V call is TRBV27, the J call TRBJ2-4; TRBD1 is a possible D gene (5 bases). V lost 2 bases and J lost 1, with 12 bases in between. This CDR3 is built from 16 residues. Per the germline V gene, CDR1 is MNHEY and CDR2 is SMNVEV (reference sequence). The CDR3 loop is CASSLSQGLAKNIQYF. For the CDR3, the DNA is TGTGCCAGCAGTTTAAGTCAGGGATTGGCCAAAAACATTCAGTACTTC.

The V gene is TRBV3-1 (or the pseudogene TRBV3-2), the J gene TRBJ2-5; D remains unclear. From germline, CDR1 is LGHDT and CDR2 YNNKEL (reference sequence). The germline V and J ends were trimmed by 0 bases and 0 bases, with 14 bases remaining between them. The CDR3 length is 17 residues. In DNA form, the CDR3 reads TGTGCCAGCAGCCAAGAAACACTAAAGCTGCACCAAGAGACCCAGTACTTC. This sequence encodes CASSQETLKLHQETQYF.

CDR3 bases: TGCGCCAGCAGCTTTGGGACAGGGGACACCGGGGAGCTGTTTTTT. Its protein is CASSFGTGDTGELFF. The chain couples TRBV4-3 to TRBJ2-2; 10 positions match TRBD1. This CDR3 is built from 15 residues. V lost 5 bases and J lost 3; bases outside the gene matches: 3. CDR1 is LGHNA and CDR2 is YSLEER in the germline V gene.

The chain recombines TRBV7-2 with TRBJ1-6; perhaps TRBD1 as D (5 bases). The CDR3 sequence is 13 residues long. With 3 bases removed from V and 9 bases from J, the gap between germline ends came to 9 bases. In germline, CDR1 is SGHTA, CDR2 FQGNSA. The CDR3 coding sequence is TGTGCCAGCAGCTTCAGCGGGGGTTCACCCCTCCACTTT. This translates into CASSFSGGSPLHF. The variable domain in full, completed from reference TRBV7-2 and TRBJ1-6, reads GAGVSQSPSNKVTEKGKDVELRCDPISGHTALYWYRQSLGQGLEFLIYFQGNSAPDKSGLPSDRFSAERTGGSVSTLTIQRTQQEDSAVYLCASSFSGGSPLHFGNGTRLTVT.

The V call is TRBV27, the J call TRBJ2-7; 7 bases map to TRBD2. The CDR3 spans 14 residues. V dropped 5 bases and J dropped 2; count of bases not matched to a gene: 6. Germline values: CDR1 MNHEY, CDR2 SMNVEV (reference sequence). CDR3 in DNA: TGTGCCAGCAGTCCGAGGGACTACGCCTACGAGCAGTACTTC. Protein: CASSPRDYAYEQYF.

The V call is TRBV27, the J call TRBJ2-1, with 10 bases lining up with TRBD1. The CDR3 covers 13 residues. J was trimmed by 12 bases and V by 6 bases; bases with no gene match: 8. In germline, CDR1 is MNHEY, CDR2 SMNVEV (reference sequence). CDR3 nucleotides: TGTGCCAGCAGGCAGACAGGGGGCGGTGGGCAGTTCTTC. Translating it yields CASRQTGGGGQFF.

This clone has more than one count but fewer than ten. V gene TRBV2 combines with J gene TRBJ1-2, with a tentative D call TRBD1 (5 bases). The CDR3 has 13 residues. Germline lookup yields CDR1 SNHLY and CDR2 FYNNEI. Trimming shortened V by 11 bases and J by 2 bases, and 15 bases separated the two germline ends. The CDR3 region has the DNA TGTGCCGGTGAGACAGAAGCCAACTATGGCTACACCTTC. Translated, it gives CAGETEANYGYTF. Full variable domain (missing parts from reference TRBV2 and TRBJ1-2): EPEVTQTPSHQVTQMGQEVILRCVPISNHLYFYWYRQILGQKVEFLVSFYNNEISEKSEIFDDQFSVERPDGSNFTLKIRSTKLEDSAMYFCAGETEANYGYTFGSGTRLTVV.

J is TRBJ1-1 and V is TRBV19; D is unresolved. The CDR3 runs to 13 residues. Germline values: CDR1 LNHDA, CDR2 SQIVND (reference sequence). V lost 3 bases and J 3 bases, leaving 8 bases between the germline ends. The CDR3 DNA is TGTGCCAGTAGTATGGTCCGGGACACTGAAGCTTTCTTT. This codes for CASSMVRDTEAFF.

This clone occurred a few times. The chain has TRBV5-1 and TRBJ1-4; 7 positions match TRBD1. V shed 4 bases and J 7 bases; nucleotides not matched to a gene: 7. The germline V gene has CDR1 SGHRS and CDR2 YFSETQ. The CDR3 contains 14 residues. The CDR3 DNA is TGCGCCAGCAGCCTACAGGGGTCGGGTGAAAAACTGTTTTTT. Translation gives CASSLQGSGEKLFF.

The V call is TRBV2, the J call TRBJ1-1; 7 positions match TRBD1. The CDR3 sequence is 14 residues long. Germline CDR1 SNHLY, CDR2 FYNNEI. Trimming cost V 0 bases and J 10 bases; bases outside gene matches: 8. CDR3 nucleotides: TGTGCCAGCAGTGAAGCTCTTAGGGGGACAGCAGCTTTCTTT. Translated, it gives CASSEALRGTAAFF.

This chain links TRBV2 with TRBJ2-5; TRBD1 might be the D (5 bases). This CDR3 has 13 amino acids. The V end lost 6 bases, the J end lost 4 bases, and 12 bases lay between the germline ends. The germline CDR1 and CDR2 sequences are SNHLY and FYNNEI. The CDR3 protein is CASRPRVTETQYF. The DNA for the CDR3 is TGTGCCAGCAGGCCCAGGGTAACAGAGACCCAGTACTTC.

The chain is built from TRBV6-5 and TRBJ1-3; the match to TRBD1 covers 9 bases. The CDR3 extends over 15 amino acids. The V segment lost 6 bases and the J segment 4 bases; nucleotides outside the gene matches: 7. Germline V gene data show CDR1 as MNHEY and CDR2 as SVGAGI. CDR3 in DNA: TGTGCCAGCAGAATACAGGGGGCGTCGGGAAACACCATATATTTT. Protein: CASRIQGASGNTIYF.

V gene TRBV15 combines with J gene TRBJ1-5, with D unresolved. V lost 0 bases, J lost 0 bases, and 15 bases lay in between. The CDR3 contains 18 residues. The germline CDR1 and CDR2 sequences are LNHNV and YYDKDF (reference sequence). Written as DNA, the CDR3 is TGTGCCACCAGCAGAGATCCGGGGTACGGCAATAGCAATCAGCCCCAGCATTTT. Protein product: CATSRDPGYGNSNQPQHF. The full variable domain, its missing parts supplied by reference TRBV15 and TRBJ1-5, is DAMVIQNPRYQVTQFGKPVTLSCSQTLNHNVMYWYQQKSSQAPKLLFHYYDKDFNNEADTPDNFQSRRPNTSFCFLDIRSPGLGDTAMYLCATSRDPGYGNSNQPQHFGDGTRLSIL.

The rearrangement uses TRBV30 and TRBJ1-5; no firm D call. Trimming took off 5 bases at V and 4 bases at J, with 12 bases between the two ends. CDR3 size: 13 residues. Germline-derived CDR1 and CDR2 are GTSNPN and SVGIG (reference sequence). The CDR3 loop reads CAWDSGLNQPQHF. CDR3 DNA: TGTGCCTGGGATTCCGGGTTGAATCAGCCCCAGCATTTT.

The V call is TRBV19, the J call TRBJ1-2; 8 positions agree with TRBD1. J gave up 6 bases and V 4 bases, and 4 bases lay outside the gene matches. The germline CDR1 and CDR2 sequences are LNHDA and SQIVND (reference sequence). This CDR3 comprises 13 residues. CDR3 sequence (DNA): TGTGCCAGTAGTACTACAGGGGGAGATGGCTACACCTTC. This sequence encodes CASSTTGGDGYTF. The full variable domain, completed using reference TRBV19 and TRBJ1-2, is DGGITQSPKYLFRKEGQNVTLSCEQNLNHDAMYWYRQDPGQGLRLIYYSQIVNDFQKGDIAEGYSVSREKKESFPLTVTSAQKNPTAFYLCASSTTGGDGYTFGSGTRLTVV.

The rearrangement links TRBV19 to TRBJ1-4; 7 bases map to TRBD1. The CDR3 is made up of 18 amino acids. V trimming: 2 bases; J trimming: 0 bases; junction bases outside the gene matches: 9. Germline V gives CDR1 LNHDA, CDR2 SQIVND (reference sequence). CDR3 in DNA: TGTGCCAGTAGTATAAAGGCCGGGACAGCTGCAACTAATGAAAAACTGTTTTTT. It is translated as CASSIKAGTAATNEKLFF.

This chain links TRBV30 with TRBJ1-2, with a tentative D call TRBD1 (5 bases). CDR3 length: 11 amino acids. The germline CDR1 and CDR2 sequences are GTSNPN and SVGIG (reference sequence). V was cut by 1 base and J by 11 bases, with 11 bases left in between. CDR3 protein: CAWSGLTDYTF. As DNA, the CDR3 is TGTGCCTGGAGTGGATTGACAGATTACACCTTC. Complete variable domain (other parts from reference TRBV30 and TRBJ1-2): SQTIHQWPATLVQPVGSPLSLECTVEGTSNPNLYWYRQAAGRGLQLLFYSVGIGQISSEVPQNLSASRPQDRQFILSSKKLLLSDSGFYLCAWSGLTDYTFGSGTRLTVV.

This clone showed up just a few times. The chain uses TRBV4-2 and TRBJ2-7; maybe TRBD1 (6 bases). The CDR3 spans 17 residues. Germline CDR1 LGHNA, CDR2 YNFKEQ. The V gene lost 2 bases and the J gene lost 6 bases, with 23 bases spanning the gap. CDR3 region: CASSQTTGITPPGEQYF. The CDR3, as DNA: TGTGCCAGCAGCCAAACTACAGGGATTACCCCACCTGGCGAGCAGTACTTC.

The V gene is TRBV19, the J gene TRBJ1-5; D is perhaps TRBD1 (5 bases). Germline CDR1 and CDR2: LNHDA and SQIVND (reference sequence). The CDR3 is 17 residues long. V lost 5 bases, J lost 2 bases, and 19 bases lay in between. This CDR3 reads CASSPGKGRNRNQPQHF. The CDR3 DNA reads TGTGCCAGTAGTCCAGGGAAAGGACGGAACCGCAATCAGCCCCAGCATTTT.

This clone was counted between two and nine times. The gene calls are TRBV5-1 and TRBJ1-1; a possible D gene is TRBD1 (6 bases). The CDR3 is made up of 17 amino acids. Trimming took off 4 bases at V and 4 bases at J, with 23 bases between the two ends. Germline CDR1 and CDR2: SGHRS and YFSETQ. The CDR3 reads CASSHLDSFNGGTEAFF. The CDR3 region has the DNA TGCGCCAGCAGCCACTTGGACAGTTTTAACGGTGGCACTGAAGCTTTCTTT. Full variable domain (outside the CDR3, taken from reference TRBV5-1 and TRBJ1-1): KAGVTQTPRYLIKTRGQQVTLSCSPISGHRSVSWYQQTPGQGLQFLFEYFSETQRNKGNFPGRFSGRQFSNSRSEMNVSTLELGDSALYLCASSHLDSFNGGTEAFFGQGTRLTVV.

This clone turned up a few times. DNA for the CDR3: TGTGCCAGCAGCCCTGGGGTAGGGGGCGGTGAAAAACTGTTTTTT. Translating it yields CASSPGVGGGEKLFF. V and J are TRBV7-9 and TRBJ1-4; 7 bases fit TRBD1. The CDR3 covers 15 residues. The germline gives CDR1 SEHNR, CDR2 FQNEAQ (reference sequence). The trim removed 5 bases at V and 7 bases at J, leaving 10 bases unmatched.